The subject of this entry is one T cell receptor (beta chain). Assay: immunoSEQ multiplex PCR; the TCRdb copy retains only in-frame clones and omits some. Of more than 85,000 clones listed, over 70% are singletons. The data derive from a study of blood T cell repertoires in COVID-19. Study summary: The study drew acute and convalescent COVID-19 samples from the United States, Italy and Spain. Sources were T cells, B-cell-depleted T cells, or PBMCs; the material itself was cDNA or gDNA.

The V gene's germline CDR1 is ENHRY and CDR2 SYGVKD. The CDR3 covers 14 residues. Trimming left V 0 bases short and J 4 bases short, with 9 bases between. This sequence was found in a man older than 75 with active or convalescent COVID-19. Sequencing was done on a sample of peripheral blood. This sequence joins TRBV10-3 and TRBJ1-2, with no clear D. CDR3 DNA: TGTGCCATCAGTGAGTCTGAGGGTTTCTATGGCTACACCTTC. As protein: CAISESEGFYGYTF.